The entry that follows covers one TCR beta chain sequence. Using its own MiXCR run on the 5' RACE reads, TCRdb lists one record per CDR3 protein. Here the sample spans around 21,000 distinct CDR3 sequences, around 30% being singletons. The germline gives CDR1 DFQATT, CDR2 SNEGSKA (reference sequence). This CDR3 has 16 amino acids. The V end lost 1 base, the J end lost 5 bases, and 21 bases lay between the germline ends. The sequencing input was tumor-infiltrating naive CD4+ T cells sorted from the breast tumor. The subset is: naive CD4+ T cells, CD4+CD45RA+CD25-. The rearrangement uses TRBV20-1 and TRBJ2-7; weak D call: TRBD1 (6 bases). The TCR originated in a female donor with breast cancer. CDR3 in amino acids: CSARGLSGTIPDEQYF. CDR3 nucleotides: TGCAGTGCTAGAGGGCTGTCCGGGACAATCCCGGACGAGCAGTACTTC.